The 32 T cell receptor beta chains listed next were all sequenced from one sample in a study of cytomegalovirus exposure and HLA in healthy donors. Primers included in the PCR were 60 Vbeta and 13 Jbeta primers. Clones were read by immunoSEQ multiplex PCR, and TCRdb kept only the in-frame ones, dropping some. The table lists some 120,000 clones, 75% to 80% of them singletons. The sequenced sample consisted of PBMCs. These receptors were obtained from a middle-aged woman in good health and CMV-seropositive.

This clone was detected a few times. The chain couples TRBV6-5 to TRBJ2-6; weak D call: TRBD1 (6 bases). Germline V gene lookup returns CDR1 MNHEY and CDR2 SVGAGI. The CDR3 has 16 residues. With 4 bases removed from V and 2 bases from J, the gap between germline ends came to 12 bases. CDR3 amino acids: CASSFSTGPGANVLTF. CDR3 sequence (DNA): TGTGCCAGCAGTTTTTCGACAGGCCCTGGGGCCAACGTCCTGACTTTC.

This clone turned up a few times. V is TRBV30 and J is TRBJ1-6; 7 positions agree with TRBD1. Germline values: CDR1 GTSNPN, CDR2 SVGIG (reference sequence). CDR3 length equals 12 residues. The trim removed 2 bases at V and 17 bases at J, leaving 9 bases unmatched. This CDR3 is CAWSLADRVFHF. CDR3 DNA sequence: TGTGCCTGGAGTTTGGCAGACAGGGTTTTCCACTTT. Looking up the rest from reference TRBV30 and TRBJ1-6 gives the full variable domain: SQTIHQWPATLVQPVGSPLSLECTVEGTSNPNLYWYRQAAGRGLQLLFYSVGIGQISSEVPQNLSASRPQDRQFILSSKKLLLSDSGFYLCAWSLADRVFHFGNGTRLTVT.

This clone was seen a few times. The chain employs TRBV6-6 and TRBJ2-1; 9 nucleotides agree with TRBD2. V shed 7 bases and J 8 bases; nucleotides not matched to a gene: 15. Germline V CDR1 and CDR2: MNHNY, SVGAGI (reference sequence). The CDR3 is made up of 16 amino acids. Here the CDR3 DNA reads TGTGCCAGCAACTCAGGCGTGGCGGGGGGGAAGGATGAGCAGTTCTTC. Translation: CASNSGVAGGKDEQFF.

The chain carries TRBV7-9 and TRBJ2-3; 7 positions match TRBD1. Trimming removed 7 bases from V and 2 bases from J; junction bases left unmatched: 6. CDR3 length: 14 residues. CDR1 and CDR2 (germline): SEHNR, FQNEAQ (reference sequence). The CDR3 DNA is TGTGCCAGCACCCAGACAGGGTTCACAGATACGCAGTATTTT. Translating it yields CASTQTGFTDTQYF. The full variable domain, completed using reference TRBV7-9 and TRBJ2-3, is DTGVSQNPRHKITKRGQNVTFRCDPISEHNRLYWYRQTLGQGPEFLTYFQNEAQLEKSRLLSDRFSAERPKGSFSTLEIQRTEQGDSAMYLCASTQTGFTDTQYFGPGTRLTVL.

The chain employs TRBV6-4 and TRBJ1-2, with D hard to call. The CDR3 has 14 amino acids. Germline CDR1 reads MRHNA; CDR2 reads SNTAGT. V shed 6 bases and J shed 5 bases, with 16 bases lying between them. The CDR3 spells CASSPEEGWYGYTF. In DNA, the CDR3 is TGTGCCAGCAGCCCGGAAGAGGGATGGTATGGCTACACCTTC.

The chain is built from TRBV9 and TRBJ2-5, with a tentative D call TRBD1 (6 bases). Trimming stripped 2 bases from V and 3 bases from J, with 8 bases between. CDR3 length equals 13 residues. The germline V gene has CDR1 SGDLS and CDR2 YYNGEE. The CDR3 nucleotides are TGTGCCAGCAGCGTGGGGGCCGAAGAGACCCAGTACTTC. Residues: CASSVGAEETQYF.

The chain joins TRBV19 to TRBJ1-2, with D tentatively TRBD1 (6 bases). The ends were cut back, 5 bases at V and 3 bases at J, with 13 bases in the middle. Germline V gene lookup returns CDR1 LNHDA and CDR2 SQIVND (reference sequence). The length of the CDR3 is 14 residues. The DNA for the CDR3 is TGTGCCAGTAGTCCCGGGGGGGCTTACTATGGCTACACCTTC. This encodes CASSPGGAYYGYTF.

This clone was seen just once. The V gene is TRBV18, the J gene TRBJ1-3; D may be TRBD1 (5 bases). The CDR3 sequence is 12 residues long. The V and J ends lost 2 bases and 8 bases respectively, with 7 bases between them. Germline lookup yields CDR1 KGHSH and CDR2 LQKENI. The CDR3, as DNA: TGTGCCAGCTCACCAGACAGAGACACCATATATTTT. Protein product: CASSPDRDTIYF.

This chain uses TRBV5-4 with TRBJ2-7; maybe TRBD1 (5 bases). CDR1 and CDR2 from the germline V gene are SGHNT and YYREEE (reference sequence). With 2 bases removed from V and 2 bases from J, the gap between germline ends came to 11 bases. The CDR3 runs to 14 residues. For the CDR3, the DNA is TGTGCCAGCAGCTTAGACCAGGGTCCCTACGAGCAGTACTTC. It codes for CASSLDQGPYEQYF.

The gene calls are TRBV5-4 and TRBJ2-1, with TRBD1 matching 8 bases. The CDR3 has 15 residues. The germline V gene encodes CDR1 SGHNT and CDR2 YYREEE (reference sequence). Trimming took 0 bases from V and 9 from J; bases not matched to a gene: 8. The CDR3 spells CASSLDQQGAVEQFF. CDR3 nucleotide sequence: TGTGCCAGCAGCTTGGATCAGCAGGGGGCGGTTGAGCAGTTCTTC.

The chain employs TRBV2 and TRBJ2-7, with a possible D match to TRBD1 (6 bases). The germline V and J ends were trimmed by 6 bases and 3 bases, with 12 bases remaining between them. The CDR3 length is 13 residues. The germline gives CDR1 SNHLY, CDR2 FYNNEI. The CDR3 DNA is TGTGCCAGCAGCGCACAGGGATACTACGAGCAGTACTTC. It translates to CASSAQGYYEQYF.

The genes are TRBV5-1 and TRBJ2-5; 7 bases align to TRBD1. This CDR3 has 14 residues. The V gene end was trimmed by 4 bases and the J gene end by 3 bases; junction bases not matched to a gene: 6. Germline values: CDR1 SGHRS, CDR2 YFSETQ. CDR3 region: CASSSSDREETQYF. CDR3 sequence (DNA): TGCGCCAGCAGCAGTAGCGACAGGGAAGAGACCCAGTACTTC.

This clone has more than one count but fewer than ten. This rearrangement joins TRBV15 to TRBJ2-2, with 16 bases matching TRBD2. Germline V gene lookup returns CDR1 LNHNV and CDR2 YYDKDF (reference sequence). J gave up 3 bases and V 5 bases, and 12 bases lay outside the gene matches. The CDR3 loop spans 20 amino acids. The CDR3 spells CATSGAGGTSGGADTGELFF. The CDR3 bases are TGTGCCACCAGCGGAGCCGGTGGGACTAGCGGGGGGGCCGACACCGGGGAGCTGTTTTTT.

This chain joins TRBV15 and TRBJ2-5; tentative D call: TRBD2 (5 bases). The CDR3 is 18 amino acids. CDR1 is LNHNV, CDR2 YYDKDF, per germline (reference sequence). Trimming left V 0 bases short and J 0 bases short, with 17 bases between. The CDR3 loop reads CATSRDILASGNQETQYF. CDR3 in DNA: TGTGCCACCAGCAGAGATATCCTAGCTTCGGGCAACCAAGAGACCCAGTACTTC. The full variable domain, in which reference TRBV15 and TRBJ2-5 provide the parts outside the CDR3, is DAMVIQNPRYQVTQFGKPVTLSCSQTLNHNVMYWYQQKSSQAPKLLFHYYDKDFNNEADTPDNFQSRRPNTSFCFLDIRSPGLGDTAMYLCATSRDILASGNQETQYFGPGTRLLVL.

This clone came up many times. The chain joins TRBV6-6 to TRBJ1-2; TRBD1 is a possible D gene (5 bases). V gave up 1 base and J gave up 4 bases, with 10 bases separating them. The CDR3 runs 14 residues. CDR1 and CDR2 (germline): MNHNY, SVGAGI (reference sequence). CDR3 DNA sequence: TGTGCCAGCAGTTACTGGGGGGGGACCTATGGCTACACCTTC. It codes for CASSYWGGTYGYTF.

This chain joins TRBV25-1 and TRBJ1-5, with unresolved D. The germline CDR1 and CDR2 sequences are MGHDK and SYGVNS. The CDR3 spans 14 residues. Trimming cost V 4 bases and J 7 bases, with 14 bases left between them. CDR3 residues: CASSVSNSGQPQHF. CDR3 in DNA: TGTGCCAGCAGTGTGTCCAACTCGGGACAGCCCCAGCATTTT.

This chain connects TRBV18 to TRBJ2-3; D remains unclear. Germline CDR1 KGHSH, CDR2 LQKENI. V was clipped by 0 bases and J by 0 bases, with 4 bases between them. The CDR3 runs to 14 residues. CDR3 amino acids: CASSPPLSTDTQYF. CDR3 DNA sequence: TGTGCCAGCTCACCACCCCTGAGCACAGATACGCAGTATTTT.

The chain uses TRBV7-6 and TRBJ1-4; the D gene is possibly TRBD1 (5 bases). Germline CDR1 and CDR2: SGHVS and FNYEAQ. The CDR3 length is 16 residues. The V end was cut by 5 bases, the J end by 2 bases, with 15 bases between. In nucleotides, the CDR3 is TGTGCCAGCAGCCCCTGGGGGGTTGGGACTAATGAAAAACTGTTTTTT. Its protein product is CASSPWGVGTNEKLFF.

The chain joins TRBV5-1 to TRBJ2-1, with 16 bases fitting TRBD2. Germline values: CDR1 SGHRS, CDR2 YFSETQ. The ends lost 2 bases at V and 7 bases at J; junction bases unmatched: 9. This CDR3 has 18 amino acids. The CDR3 sequence is CASSLPGTSGGARNEQFF. CDR3 sequence (DNA): TGCGCCAGCAGCTTACCCGGGACTAGCGGGGGGGCTAGGAATGAGCAGTTCTTC.

In this sample, this clone turned up a few times. The V call is TRBV15, the J call TRBJ2-3; the match to TRBD2 covers 9 bases. The V segment lost 3 bases and the J segment 7 bases; nucleotides outside the gene matches: 5. From germline, CDR1 is LNHNV and CDR2 YYDKDF (reference sequence). The CDR3 has 14 amino acids. The chain's CDR3 is CATSSAGGYNTQYF. CDR3 sequence (DNA): TGTGCCACCAGCAGCGCGGGGGGGTACAATACGCAGTATTTT.

The rearrangement joins TRBV5-1 to TRBJ2-3, with TRBD2 matching 9 bases. Trimming took 3 bases from V and 3 from J; bases not matched to a gene: 8. The CDR3 runs 16 residues. The V gene's germline CDR1 is SGHRS and CDR2 YFSETQ. CDR3 amino acids: CASSSGWAGGTDTQYF. The CDR3 DNA is TGCGCCAGCAGCTCCGGGTGGGCGGGGGGGACAGATACGCAGTATTTT.

V is TRBV27 and J is TRBJ2-2; 7 nucleotides align to TRBD1. Germline CDR1 and CDR2: MNHEY and SMNVEV (reference sequence). The CDR3 totals 16 residues. V lost 2 bases to trimming and J lost 5 bases; unmatched junction nucleotides: 8. The CDR3 DNA follows: TGTGCCAGCAGTTTAAGCGGACAGGTGCTGACCGGGGAGCTGTTTTTT. Translation gives CASSLSGQVLTGELFF.

The genes are TRBV5-5 and TRBJ2-7, with D possibly being TRBD1 (5 bases). This CDR3 has 15 residues. Trimming removed 4 bases at V and 0 bases at J, with 14 bases between. Germline lookup yields CDR1 SGHKS and CDR2 YYEKEE (reference sequence). Here the CDR3 reads CASSPTHRSSYEQYF. DNA for the CDR3: TGTGCCAGCAGCCCGACACACAGGAGCTCCTACGAGCAGTACTTC.

This clone occurred once. This rearrangement joins TRBV6-1 to TRBJ1-1, with D possibly TRBD1 on 6 matching bases. Germline loops: CDR1 MNHNS, CDR2 SASEGT. Trimming left V 1 base short and J 4 bases short, with 7 bases between. This CDR3 is built from 13 residues. CDR3 nucleotide sequence: TGTGCCAGCAGTGAAGGACAGGCCACTGAAGCTTTCTTT. Translated: CASSEGQATEAFF.

A few counts support this clone. J is TRBJ2-7 and V is TRBV21-1; the D call TRBD1 from the table was never checked on the DNA. TRBV21-1 is shown as a pseudogene. The CDR3 length is 14 residues. The CDR3 sequence: CASSERDSSYEQYF. The DNA for the CDR3 is TGTGCCAGCAGCGAGAGGGACAGCTCCTACGAGCAGTACTTC.

The chain links TRBV11-2 to TRBJ1-1, with TRBD1 matching 8 bases. Per germline, CDR1 SGHAT and CDR2 FQNNGV. Germline trimming cut 5 bases from V and 10 bases from J; bases unmatched to any gene: 3. The CDR3 contains 11 residues. In nucleotides, the CDR3 is TGTGCCAGCAGCGAGACAGGGGTAGCTTTCTTT. It specifies CASSETGVAFF.

In DNA form, the CDR3 reads TGTGCCAGCAGTCGACAGGGGTCTAGAGGAAACACCATATATTTT. As protein: CASSRQGSRGNTIYF. This sequence joins TRBV27 and TRBJ1-3; 8 bases are a match to TRBD1. Trimming at V came to 5 bases and at J to 4 bases, leaving 7 bases not matched to a gene. The V gene's germline CDR1 is MNHEY and CDR2 SMNVEV (reference sequence). CDR3 length: 15 amino acids.

V is TRBV5-1 and J is TRBJ2-1; D uncertain. The CDR3 contains 13 residues. The germline CDR1 and CDR2 sequences are SGHRS and YFSETQ. V lost 0 bases, J lost 3 bases, and 4 bases lay in between. The CDR3 bases are TGCGCCAGCAGCTTGGATCGCTACAATGAGCAGTTCTTC. It specifies CASSLDRYNEQFF.

The J gene is TRBJ1-5, the V gene TRBV19; D is unclear. Trimming left V 5 bases short and J 0 bases short, with 11 bases between. The germline V gene encodes CDR1 LNHDA and CDR2 SQIVND (reference sequence). The CDR3 sequence is 15 residues long. As DNA, the CDR3 is TGTGCCAGTAGTGAGGCAAGCTATAGCAATCAGCCCCAGCATTTT. Amino acids: CASSEASYSNQPQHF.

The CDR3 loop reads CAWSVSSTNEKLFF. The DNA for the CDR3 is TGTGCCTGGAGTGTTTCCTCAACTAATGAAAAACTGTTTTTT. The rearrangement links TRBV30 to TRBJ1-4, with D unresolved. The CDR3 sequence is 14 residues long. Germline CDR1 reads GTSNPN; CDR2 reads SVGIG (reference sequence). V lost 0 bases and J 0 bases, leaving 5 bases between the germline ends.

As to this clone: Other DNA sequences within the sample encode an identical CDR3. This chain uses TRBV27 with TRBJ1-2; D is uncertain. Trimming removed 8 bases from V and 6 bases from J, with 19 bases in between. CDR1 and CDR2 from the germline V gene are MNHEY and SMNVEV (reference sequence). The CDR3 totals 14 residues. CDR3 nucleotides: TGTGCCAGCGCCCGGGGAAGTGGTTGGGATGGCTACACCTTC. Protein product: CASARGSGWDGYTF.

This clone was observed a few times. This rearrangement joins TRBV4-1 to TRBJ1-1; TRBD1 agrees at 7 bases. The ends lost 4 bases at V and 0 bases at J; junction bases unmatched: 2. The germline V gene has CDR1 MGHRA and CDR2 YSYEKL. CDR3 length: 14 residues. CDR3 sequence (DNA): TGCGCCAGCAGCCTCAGGGGGATGAACACTGAAGCTTTCTTT. Translating gives CASSLRGMNTEAFF.